The rows below give T cell receptor beta chains drawn from one sample of a study of fetal regulatory T cell absence and autoimmunity. TCRdb's copy holds only in-frame clones and misses some; the assay was immunoSEQ multiplex PCR. The sample consists of 95,000 or so clones, about two thirds of them appearing once. Sample: pancreas tissue. These receptors were collected from a male donor with IPEX syndrome. The CDR3 runs from the conserved cysteine through the conserved F or W. The D gene is left open where the match is weak. Clone size, where shown, is once, few, many, or a class for clones that have expanded.

j_gene,d_gene,v_gene,abundance,CDR3nt,CDR3aa
TRBJ2-1,TRBD2,TRBV13,NA,TGTGCCAGCAGCTTAAACCGGGGGGCCTACAATGAGCAGTTCTTC,CASSLNRGAYNEQFF
TRBJ2-1,TRBD1,TRBV5-1,NA,TGCGCCAGCAGCTTGGAGGGGTTCCGGGGACAGCAATACAATGAGCAGTTCTTC,CASSLEGFRGQQYNEQFF
TRBJ1-1,NA,TRBV19,NA,TGTGCCAGTAGTATAGACAGGGGCACTGAAGCTTTCTTT,CASSIDRGTEAFF
TRBJ1-3,NA,TRBV10-3,NA,TGTGCCATCAGCGACAGGGGAAACACCATATATTTT,CAISDRGNTIYF
TRBJ1-5,NA,TRBV11-3,once,TGTGCCAGCAGCTTAGGTTCGGGGGGCACAAGTAATCAGCCCCAGCATTTT,CASSLGSGGTSNQPQHF
TRBJ2-2,NA,TRBV11-3,NA,TGTGCCAGCAGCGATCGGGACGGACGACAAATCCCCGGGGAGCTGTTTTTT,CASSDRDGRQIPGELFF
TRBJ2-7,NA,TRBV4-2,NA,TGTGCCAGCAGCCAAGCCGGCAGGGACACTCACTACGAGCAGTACTTC,CASSQAGRDTHYEQYF
TRBJ2-1,NA,TRBV7-2,NA,TGTGCCAGCAGCTTAGAGAGGGACCAATACAATGAGCAGTTCTTC,CASSLERDQYNEQFF
TRBJ2-3,NA,TRBV9,NA,TGTGCCAGCAGCGTAGGCCCGGGCACAGATACGCAGTATTTT,CASSVGPGTDTQYF
TRBJ1-2,NA,TRBV5-6,NA,TGTGCCAGCAGCTTGGCCGGGGTTGGCTATGGCTACACCTTC,CASSLAGVGYGYTF
TRBJ1-2,NA,TRBV2,NA,TGTGCCAGCAGTGAAAGGGGGATCTCTAGCAGCTACACCTTC,CASSERGISSSYTF
TRBJ2-7,TRBD2,TRBV6-6,few,TGTGCCAGCAGTCATAGCGGGGGGTTCTACGAGCAGTACTTC,CASSHSGGFYEQYF
TRBJ2-3,NA,TRBV29-1,NA,TGCAGCGTTGCGGAAGGGATGGGGACAGATACGCAGTATTTT,CSVAEGMGTDTQYF
TRBJ2-7,NA,TRBV6-6,NA,TGTGCCAGCAGTTACGGGACAAAAACCTACGAGCAGTACTTC,CASSYGTKTYEQYF
TRBJ2-2,NA,TRBV4-1,NA,TGCGCCAGCAGCCAAGTGACTGGAGCCGGGGAGCTGTTTTTT,CASSQVTGAGELFF
TRBJ2-2,NA,TRBV4-3,few,TGCGCCAGCAGCCAAGATTCGACAGGGAACACCGGGGAGCTGTTTTTT,CASSQDSTGNTGELFF
TRBJ2-1,NA,TRBV4-1,NA,TGCGCCAGCAGCCCCAGGGGACATGAGCAGTTCTTC,CASSPRGHEQFF
TRBJ1-1,NA,TRBV5-1,NA,TGCGCCAGCAGCGGGGGGGGCGCCCCTGAAGCTTTCTTT,CASSGGGAPEAFF
TRBJ2-2,NA,TRBV11-2,NA,TGTGCCAGCAGCTTTCCCCGTGTAACCGGGGAGCTGTTTTTT,CASSFPRVTGELFF
TRBJ1-5,TRBD1,TRBV13,NA,TGTGCCAGCAGCTTGGGACAGGCGGGGCAGCCCCAGCATTTT,CASSLGQAGQPQHF
TRBJ2-3,TRBD2,TRBV12-5,NA,TGTGCTAGTGCAATGGTGGGGGGGAGGGATACGCAGTATTTT,CASAMVGGRDTQYF
TRBJ2-1,NA,TRBV6-6,NA,TGTGCCTCCGCCGGGGATCCCAGGGGTGAGCAGTTCTTC,CASAGDPRGEQFF
TRBJ1-2,NA,TRBV29-1,NA,TGCAGCGTAGCGGGCCACTATGGCTACACCTTC,CSVAGHYGYTF
TRBJ2-1,TRBD1,TRBV7-2,NA,TGTGCCAGCAGCTTAGAGGGGGCACGGAATGAGCAGTTCTTC,CASSLEGARNEQFF
TRBJ2-5,NA,TRBV6-5,NA,TGTGCCAGCAGTTACTCGGACAACCAAGAGACCCAGTACTTC,CASSYSDNQETQYF
TRBJ2-2,NA,TRBV9,NA,TGTGCCAGCAGCGTCGGCACCGGGGAGCTGTTTTTT,CASSVGTGELFF
TRBJ2-3,NA,TRBV5-6,once,TGTGCCAGCAGCTTGGCTGCACCTACGCAGTATTTT,CASSLAAPTQYF
TRBJ1-1,NA,TRBV19,few,TGTGCCAGTAAAGAGAGGAGCACTGAAGCTTTCTTT,CASKERSTEAFF
TRBJ2-3,NA,TRBV5-1,NA,TGCGCCAGCAGCTTGGTGGCGGGTAGCACAGATACGCAGTATTTT,CASSLVAGSTDTQYF
TRBJ1-6,NA,TRBV2,few,TGTGCCAGCAGACAGGGTAATTCACCCCTCCACTTT,CASRQGNSPLHF
TRBJ1-3,NA,TRBV30,few,TGTGCCTGGCGGGGGACGGAAATCTCTGGAAACACCATATATTTT,CAWRGTEISGNTIYF
TRBJ1-5,NA,TRBV9,once,TGTGCCAGCAGCGTAGTTGGGGCGGGTCCCCAGCATTTT,CASSVVGAGPQHF
TRBJ2-1,TRBD2,TRBV19,NA,TGTGCCAGTAGTGGGCACGGACGGGGGGGCAATGAGCAGTTCTTC,CASSGHGRGGNEQFF
TRBJ2-3,NA,TRBV5-6,once,TGTGCCAGCAGCTCCTGGGAGGATACGCAGTATTTT,CASSSWEDTQYF
TRBJ2-5,NA,TRBV27,NA,TGTGCCAGCAGTTTATCGATTCGCGGAGAGACCCAGTACTTC,CASSLSIRGETQYF
TRBJ2-1,NA,TRBV4-3,NA,TGCGCCAGCAGCCAAGTTGGCTGGGGCTCCTACAATGAGCAGTTCTTC,CASSQVGWGSYNEQFF